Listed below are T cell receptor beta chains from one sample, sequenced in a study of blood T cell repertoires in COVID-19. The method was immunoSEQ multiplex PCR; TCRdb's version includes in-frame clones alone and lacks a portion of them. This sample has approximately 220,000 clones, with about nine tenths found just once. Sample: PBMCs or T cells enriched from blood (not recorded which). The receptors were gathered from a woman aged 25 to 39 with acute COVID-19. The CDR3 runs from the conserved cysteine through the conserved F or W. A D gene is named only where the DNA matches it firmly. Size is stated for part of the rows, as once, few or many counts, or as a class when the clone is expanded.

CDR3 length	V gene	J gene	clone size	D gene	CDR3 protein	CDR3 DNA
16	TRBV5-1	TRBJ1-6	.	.	CASSLAGGNYNSPLHF	TGCGCCAGCAGCTTGGCCGGCGGGAACTATAATTCACCCCTCCACTTT
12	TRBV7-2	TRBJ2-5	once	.	CASSSGRETQYF	TGTGCCAGCAGCTCGGGGAGGGAGACCCAGTACTTC
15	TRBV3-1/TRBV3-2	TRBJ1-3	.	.	CASSHWRAPGNTIYF	TGTGCCAGCAGCCACTGGAGAGCCCCTGGAAACACCATATATTTT
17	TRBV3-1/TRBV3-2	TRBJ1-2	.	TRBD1	CASSQDENYEGAPGYTF	TGTGCCAGCAGCCAAGATGAGAATTACGAGGGGGCGCCAGGCTACACCTTC
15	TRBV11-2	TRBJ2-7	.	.	CASSLFLGGSYEQYF	TGTGCCAGCAGCCTTTTTCTAGGGGGATCCTACGAGCAGTACTTC
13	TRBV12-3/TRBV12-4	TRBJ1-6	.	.	CASSLQERSPLHF	TGTGCCAGCAGCCTACAGGAGCGTTCACCCCTCCACTTT
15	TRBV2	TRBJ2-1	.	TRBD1	CASSVGRGSYNEQFF	TGTGCCAGCAGTGTGGGCAGGGGGTCCTACAATGAGCAGTTCTTC
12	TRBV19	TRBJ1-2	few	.	CASRGTSSGYTF	TGTGCCAGTAGGGGGACTTCGAGTGGCTACACCTTC
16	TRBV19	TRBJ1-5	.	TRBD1	CASNFFGAGGHQPQHF	TGTGCCAGTAACTTTTTCGGCGCAGGGGGCCATCAGCCCCAGCATTTT
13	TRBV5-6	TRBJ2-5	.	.	CASSIRPEETQYF	TGTGCCAGCAGCATTCGGCCGGAGGAGACCCAGTACTTC
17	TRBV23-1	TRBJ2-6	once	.	CASSRPTVYSGANVLTF	TGCGCCAGCAGTCGCCCGACAGTTTACTCTGGGGCCAACGTCCTGACTTTC
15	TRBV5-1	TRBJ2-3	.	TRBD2	CASSSGGPSTDTQYF	TGCGCCAGCAGCTCGGGGGGGCCGTCCACAGATACGCAGTATTTT
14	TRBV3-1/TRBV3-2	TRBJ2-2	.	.	CASSQDGGGRELFF	TGTGCCAGCAGCCAAGATGGGGGGGGCCGAGAGCTGTTTTTT
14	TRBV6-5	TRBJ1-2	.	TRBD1	CASTRTGGHYGYTF	TGTGCCAGCACCAGGACAGGGGGTCACTATGGCTACACCTTC
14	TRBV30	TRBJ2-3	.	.	CAWNGQLHTDTQYF	TGTGCCTGGAACGGACAACTACACACAGATACGCAGTATTTT
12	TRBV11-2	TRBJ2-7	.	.	CASSGAYYEQYF	TGTGCCAGCAGCGGGGCCTATTACGAGCAGTACTTC
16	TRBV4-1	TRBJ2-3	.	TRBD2	CASSQWSSGGQNTQYF	TGCGCCAGCAGCCAATGGTCCAGCGGGGGGCAGAATACGCAGTATTTT
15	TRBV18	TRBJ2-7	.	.	CASSPPWGGPYEQYF	TGTGCCAGCTCACCACCCTGGGGCGGACCTTACGAGCAGTACTTC
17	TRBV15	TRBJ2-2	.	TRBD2	CATRYSGGLFHTGELFF	TGTGCCACCAGATATAGCGGGGGACTATTTCACACCGGGGAGCTGTTTTTT
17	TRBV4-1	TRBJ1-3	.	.	CASSQEGLGGAGNTIYF	TGCGCCAGCAGCCAAGAGGGGCTTGGGGGGGCTGGAAACACCATATATTTT
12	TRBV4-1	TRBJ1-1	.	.	CASSPPSTEAFF	TGCGCCAGCAGCCCCCCGTCCACTGAAGCTTTCTTT
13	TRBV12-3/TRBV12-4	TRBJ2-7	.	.	CASRPSENYEQYF	TGTGCCAGCAGACCATCGGAGAATTACGAGCAGTACTTC
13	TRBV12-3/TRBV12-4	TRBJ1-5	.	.	CASSPGGNQPQHF	TGTGCCAGCAGTCCCGGGGGGAATCAGCCCCAGCATTTT
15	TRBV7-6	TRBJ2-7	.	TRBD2	CASSPTSGVTYEQYF	TGTGCCAGCAGCCCAACTAGCGGGGTAACCTACGAGCAGTACTTC
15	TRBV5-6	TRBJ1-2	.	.	CASSFQGFDNYGYTF	TGTGCCAGCAGCTTCCAGGGATTTGACAACTATGGCTACACCTTC
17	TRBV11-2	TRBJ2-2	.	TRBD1	CASSSLRGQGSTGELFF	TGTGCCAGCAGCTCTCTAAGAGGACAGGGGAGCACCGGGGAGCTGTTTTTT